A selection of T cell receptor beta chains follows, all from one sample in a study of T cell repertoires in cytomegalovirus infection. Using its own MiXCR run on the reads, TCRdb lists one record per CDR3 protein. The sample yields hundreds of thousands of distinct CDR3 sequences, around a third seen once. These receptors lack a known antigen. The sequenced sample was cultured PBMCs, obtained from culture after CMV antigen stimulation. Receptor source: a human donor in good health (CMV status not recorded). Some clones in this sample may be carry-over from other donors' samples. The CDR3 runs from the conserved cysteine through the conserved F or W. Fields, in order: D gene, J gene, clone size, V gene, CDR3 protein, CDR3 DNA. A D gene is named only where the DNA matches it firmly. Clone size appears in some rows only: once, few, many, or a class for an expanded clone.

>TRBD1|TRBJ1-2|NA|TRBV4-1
CASAAQGAGGYTF
TGCGCCAGCGCGGCTCAGGGGGCGGGAGGCTACACCTTC
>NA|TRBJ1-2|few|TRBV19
CASSISLARADNYGYTF
TGTGCCAGTAGTATTTCTCTCGCGAGGGCGGATAACTATGGCTACACCTTC
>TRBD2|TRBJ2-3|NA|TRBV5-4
CASSQRGAGEVDTQYF
TGTGCCAGCAGCCAAAGGGGAGCGGGGGAGGTAGATACGCAGTATTTT
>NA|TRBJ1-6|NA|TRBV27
CASSGGGRGDSPLHF
TGTGCCAGCAGTGGGGGAGGCAGGGGAGACTCACCCCTCCACTTT
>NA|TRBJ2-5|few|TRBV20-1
CSARGPGGARTQYF
TGCAGTGCTAGAGGACCCGGCGGGGCCAGGACCCAGTACTTC
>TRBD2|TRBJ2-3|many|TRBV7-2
CASRKGLAGDTQYF
TGTGCCAGCAGGAAGGGGCTAGCGGGAGATACGCAGTATTTT
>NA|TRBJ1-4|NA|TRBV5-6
CASSLDGEEKLFF
TGTGCCAGCAGCTTGGATGGGGAGGAAAAACTGTTTTTT
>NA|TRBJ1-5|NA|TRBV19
CASSPYVNQPQHF
TGTGCCAGTAGTCCCTATGTGAATCAGCCCCAGCATTTT
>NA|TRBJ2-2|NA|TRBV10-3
CAIMRGLAVTGELFF
TGTGCCATCATGCGTGGGCTAGCCGTCACCGGGGAGCTGTTTTTT
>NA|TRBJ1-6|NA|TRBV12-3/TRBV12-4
CASSLGPAYNSPLHF
TGTGCCAGCAGTTTAGGCCCGGCCTATAATTCACCCCTCCACTTT